Shown below are 26 T cell receptor beta chains from a single sample sequenced in a study of blood T cell repertoires in COVID-19. TCRdb keeps only in-frame clones here, not all; method: immunoSEQ multiplex PCR. The data contain about 270,000 clones, approximately 86% of them singletons. The specimen sequenced was PBMCs or T cells enriched from blood (not recorded which). These receptor sequences come from a woman in her thirties who had recovered from COVID-19.

A word on this clone: The junction shows a germline mismatch at one end, possibly a read error. The J gene is TRBJ1-1, the V gene TRBV11-2; TRBD1 matches 7 bases. This CDR3 region has 13 residues. Germline CDR1 is SGHAT and CDR2 is FQNNGV. CDR3 amino acids: CASSPGTVTVAFF. The DNA for the CDR3 is TGTGCCAGCAGCCCCGGGACAGTGACTGTAGCTTTCTTT.

The chain is built from TRBV19 and TRBJ2-1; a weak D match, TRBD1 (5 bases). The germline V gene has CDR1 LNHDA and CDR2 SQIVND (reference sequence). The ends were cut back, 1 base at V and 8 bases at J, with 12 bases in the middle. The CDR3 is 14 amino acids. The CDR3 nucleotides are TGTGCCAGTAGTATAGGGCAGGGCGTGGATGAGCAGTTCTTC. It specifies CASSIGQGVDEQFF.

This clone was seen just once. CDR3 loop: CASSHRQTLNYGYTF. The CDR3 nucleotides are TGTGCCAGCAGCCATCGACAGACTCTCAACTATGGCTACACCTTC. The gene calls are TRBV7-2 and TRBJ1-2; D perhaps matches TRBD1 (5 bases). Germline V CDR1 and CDR2: SGHTA, FQGNSA. V dropped 5 bases and J dropped 2 bases, with 15 bases sitting between them. The CDR3 covers 15 residues.

The chain combines TRBV7-2 with TRBJ2-1; 9 bases are a match to TRBD1. From germline, CDR1 is SGHTA and CDR2 FQGNSA. The junction had 8 bases not matched to a gene; V was cut back by 1 base and J by 10 bases. CDR3 length: 15 residues. As DNA, the CDR3 is TGTGCCAGCAGCTTAGGGGACACAGGGGGCGAGGAGCAGTTCTTC. Its translation: CASSLGDTGGEEQFF.

The genes are TRBV7-9 and TRBJ1-4; tentatively, D is TRBD1 (6 bases). CDR1 and CDR2 from the germline V gene are SEHNR and FQNEAQ (reference sequence). V gave up 1 base and J gave up 2 bases, with 17 bases separating them. The CDR3 totals 18 residues. CDR3 residues: CASSLGATGSGTNEKLFF. CDR3 sequence (DNA): TGTGCCAGCAGCTTAGGGGCTACAGGGAGCGGTACTAATGAAAAACTGTTTTTT.

V and J are TRBV7-9 and TRBJ1-2; tentative D call: TRBD1 (6 bases). The CDR3 extends over 15 amino acids. The V end was cut by 6 bases, the J end by 4 bases, with 18 bases between. Per germline, CDR1 SEHNR and CDR2 FQNEAQ (reference sequence). DNA for the CDR3: TGTGCCAGCAGTCTAGACTACGGGACATTCTATGGCTACACCTTC. This encodes CASSLDYGTFYGYTF.

The chain has TRBV18 and TRBJ2-5; a possible D gene is TRBD2 (6 bases). This CDR3 has 14 residues. Deletions cut 3 bases from V and 4 bases from J, with 12 bases between. Germline CDR1 KGHSH, CDR2 LQKENI. CDR3 coding DNA: TGTGCCAGCTCACCTTTACTAGCTTTAGAGACCCAGTACTTC. As protein: CASSPLLALETQYF.

The V call is TRBV5-1, the J call TRBJ2-2; the match to TRBD1 covers 10 bases. The V gene's germline CDR1 is SGHRS and CDR2 YFSETQ. The J segment lost 12 bases and the V segment lost 2 bases, leaving 7 bases of the junction unmatched. The CDR3 has 14 amino acids. The CDR3 nucleotides are TGCGCCAGCAGCTTTGGGACAGGGGCCTTAAAGCTGTTTTTT. Translating gives CASSFGTGALKLFF. Variable domain in full (rest from reference TRBV5-1 and TRBJ2-2): KAGVTQTPRYLIKTRGQQVTLSCSPISGHRSVSWYQQTPGQGLQFLFEYFSETQRNKGNFPGRFSGRQFSNSRSEMNVSTLELGDSALYLCASSFGTGALKLFFGEGSRLTVL.

This clone has more than one count but fewer than ten. V usage is TRBV27 and J usage is TRBJ1-5; the match to TRBD1 covers 8 bases. The CDR3 loop spans 15 amino acids. Germline CDR1 is MNHEY and CDR2 is SMNVEV (reference sequence). V lost 6 bases, J lost 3 bases, and 7 bases stayed unmatched. The CDR3 here is CASSAVTGANQPQHF. The CDR3 nucleotides read TGTGCCAGCAGCGCCGTGACAGGGGCCAATCAGCCCCAGCATTTT.

This rearrangement joins TRBV30 to TRBJ2-7; 11 bases agree with TRBD1. The CDR3 runs to 12 residues. Trimming took 8 bases from V and 4 from J; bases not matched to a gene: 4. Germline V gene data show CDR1 as GTSNPN and CDR2 as SVGIG (reference sequence). The CDR3 coding sequence is TGTGCCGGGGACAGGGGGGGGTACGAGCAGTACTTC. This encodes CAGDRGGYEQYF.

The rearrangement uses TRBV5-8 and TRBJ2-1; 9 bases are a match to TRBD1. Looked up from germline, CDR1 is SGHTS and CDR2 is YDEGEE. V trimming: 6 bases; J trimming: 5 bases; junction bases outside the gene matches: 9. This CDR3 is built from 15 residues. In DNA, the CDR3 is TGTGCCAGCACACTCAGGGGACAGGGACACAATGAGCAGTTCTTC. Amino acids: CASTLRGQGHNEQFF.

This clone was detected only a few times. The CDR3 bases are TGTGCCAGCGGGGAGGCTAGCTCCTACAATGAGCAGTTCTTC. It yields the protein CASGEASSYNEQFF. The V gene is TRBV2, the J gene TRBJ2-1; D possibly corresponds to TRBD2 (6 bases). Germline V lookup: CDR1 SNHLY, CDR2 FYNNEI. This CDR3 contains 14 residues. The germline V and J ends were trimmed by 8 bases and 0 bases, with 11 bases remaining between them. The full variable domain, with the rest looked up from reference TRBV2 and TRBJ2-1, is EPEVTQTPSHQVTQMGQEVILRCVPISNHLYFYWYRQILGQKVEFLVSFYNNEISEKSEIFDDQFSVERPDGSNFTLKIRSTKLEDSAMYFCASGEASSYNEQFFGPGTRLTVL.

This chain links TRBV5-1 with TRBJ1-1, with TRBD1 matching 7 bases. From germline, CDR1 is SGHRS and CDR2 YFSETQ. J gave up 3 bases and V 0 bases, and 2 bases lay outside the gene matches. The length of the CDR3 is 14 residues. The CDR3 loop reads CASSLDRGDTEAFF. The CDR3 bases are TGCGCCAGCAGCTTGGACAGGGGAGACACTGAAGCTTTCTTT.

The count of this clone is one. The rearrangement joins TRBV3-1 (or the pseudogene TRBV3-2) to TRBJ1-2; 7 bases are a match to TRBD1. This CDR3 contains 18 residues. The ends lost 1 base at V and 0 bases at J; junction bases unmatched: 11. Looked up from germline, CDR1 is LGHDT and CDR2 is YNNKEL (reference sequence). CDR3: CASSQALGQTLANYGYTF. As DNA, the CDR3 is TGTGCCAGCAGCCAAGCTTTGGGACAGACGTTAGCTAACTATGGCTACACCTTC.

Note on this clone: One end of the junction varies from germline; a read error may be responsible. The rearrangement uses TRBV13 and TRBJ2-7, with 8 bases aligning to TRBD2. CDR1 PRHDT and CDR2 FYEKMQ come from the germline V gene (reference sequence). The CDR3 totals 14 residues. The CDR3: CASSQRWLAGPGRF. CDR3 in DNA: TGTGCCAGCAGCCAAAGGTGGCTAGCGGGTCCCGGGAGGTTC.

This clone was seen a handful of times. The chain joins TRBV15 to TRBJ1-5, with D possibly matching TRBD1 (6 bases). This CDR3 is 15 amino acids long. Germline lookup yields CDR1 LNHNV and CDR2 YYDKDF (reference sequence). Trimming took off 0 bases at V and 3 bases at J, with 9 bases between the two ends. The CDR3 is CATSRESGVNQPQHF. CDR3 coding DNA: TGTGCCACCAGCAGAGAGTCAGGGGTCAATCAGCCCCAGCATTTT.

The rearrangement joins TRBV7-2 to TRBJ2-1; 8 nucleotides line up with TRBD1. The V and J ends lost 0 bases and 4 bases, in that order; junction bases with no gene match: 5. CDR3 length: 16 amino acids. Germline CDR1 SGHTA, CDR2 FQGNSA. In nucleotides, the CDR3 is TGTGCCAGCAGCTTAGCAGGGACAGGTAGATACAATGAGCAGTTCTTC. It yields the protein CASSLAGTGRYNEQFF.

The rearrangement links TRBV7-8 to TRBJ2-7, with 8 bases that match TRBD2. Germline CDR1 and CDR2: SGHVS and FQNEAQ. Losses at the gene ends were 1 base for V and 6 bases for J; bases not matched to a gene: 5. This CDR3 spans 14 amino acids. CDR3 sequence (DNA): TGTGCCAGCAGCTTAGGGACTAGCCGGGGCGAGCAGTACTTC. Amino acids: CASSLGTSRGEQYF.

The chain carries TRBV27 and TRBJ2-1, with D tentatively TRBD2 (6 bases). V gave up 9 bases and J gave up 0 bases, with 12 bases separating them. Germline V gives CDR1 MNHEY, CDR2 SMNVEV (reference sequence). CDR3 length: 14 amino acids. CDR3 sequence reads: CASSIGSSYNEQFF. The DNA for the CDR3 is TGTGCCAGTTCCATCGGGAGCTCCTACAATGAGCAGTTCTTC.

The chain uses TRBV15 and TRBJ1-5; 7 bases are shared with TRBD1. The CDR3 consists of 16 residues. V trimming: 6 bases; J trimming: 3 bases; junction bases outside the gene matches: 11. From germline, CDR1 is LNHNV and CDR2 YYDKDF (reference sequence). This CDR3 reads CATSGANRGLNQPQHF. In DNA form, the CDR3 reads TGTGCCACCAGTGGTGCTAACAGGGGCCTCAATCAGCCCCAGCATTTT.

A single count supports this clone. This sequence joins TRBV7-3 and TRBJ1-1; TRBD1 matches 9 bases. Trimming took 5 bases from V and 4 from J; bases not matched to a gene: 5. Germline V CDR1 and CDR2: SGHTA, FQGTGA. The CDR3 extends over 14 amino acids. The CDR3 nucleotides are TGTGCCAGCAGCAGGACAGGGGCGGCCACTGAAGCTTTCTTT. Encoded protein: CASSRTGAATEAFF.

The chain joins TRBV7-9 to TRBJ1-5; D unclear. The germline CDR1 and CDR2 sequences are SEHNR and FQNEAQ (reference sequence). This CDR3 contains 13 residues. V was trimmed by 6 bases and J by 4 bases, leaving 10 bases between them. In DNA, the CDR3 is TGTGCCAGCAGTCACAGTGGGAATCAGCCCCAGCATTTT. It translates to CASSHSGNQPQHF. The whole variable domain, remainder taken from reference TRBV7-9 and TRBJ1-5, is DTGVSQNPRHKITKRGQNVTFRCDPISEHNRLYWYRQTLGQGPEFLTYFQNEAQLEKSRLLSDRFSAERPKGSFSTLEIQRTEQGDSAMYLCASSHSGNQPQHFGDGTRLSIL.

Details on this clone: This sample also contains other DNA sequences that code for the same CDR3. V and J are TRBV9 and TRBJ1-5; a possible D gene is TRBD1 (6 bases). Germline-derived CDR1 and CDR2 are SGDLS and YYNGEE. CDR3 length: 15 amino acids. Trimming cost V 0 bases and J 2 bases, with 9 bases left between them. DNA of the CDR3: TGTGCCAGCAGCGTAGGAGGGGGGGGCAATCAGCCCCAGCATTTT. Residues: CASSVGGGGNQPQHF.

A single count supports this clone. This rearrangement joins TRBV12-3 or TRBV12-4 to TRBJ1-2; a possible D gene is TRBD1 (6 bases). The CDR3 spans 13 residues. With 3 bases removed from V and 4 bases from J, the gap between germline ends came to 9 bases. CDR3: CASSFGTPYGYTF. CDR3 in DNA: TGTGCCAGCAGTTTCGGGACACCCTATGGCTACACCTTC.

The chain carries TRBV6-2 or TRBV6-3 and TRBJ1-1; perhaps TRBD1 as D (6 bases). Germline lookup yields CDR1 MNHEY and CDR2 SVGEGT. The V end was cut by 4 bases, the J end by 2 bases, with 8 bases between. The CDR3 spans 13 residues. CDR3 DNA sequence: TGTGCCAGCAGTTGGGGGCTTAACACTGAAGCTTTCTTT. Translation gives CASSWGLNTEAFF.

In nucleotides, the CDR3 is TGTGCCATCGTCGGCACAGTAGGAAACACCATATATTTT. Amino acid sequence: CAIVGTVGNTIYF. The chain is built from TRBV10-3 and TRBJ1-3, with unresolved D. Trimming took 8 bases from V and 4 from J, leaving 12 bases between them. Germline loops: CDR1 ENHRY, CDR2 SYGVKD. The CDR3 has 13 residues.